The 5 T cell receptor beta chains below all came from one sample that was sequenced in a study of response to subunit inactivated influenza vaccine. TCRdb called the RT-PCR reads again in MiXCR, with one record for every CDR3 protein. Of around 750,000 distinct CDR3 sequences listed, 21% are singletons. Sequenced here: PBMCs from blood, sampled roughly 5 days after vaccination. The receptors were gathered from a middle-aged man who received an inactivated influenza vaccine.

This clonotype was seen a few times. The chain's CDR3 is CASSVGSGRTRNEQFF. In DNA, the CDR3 is TGTGCCAGCAGCGTTGGTAGCGGGAGGACAAGGAATGAGCAGTTCTTC. The gene calls are TRBV5-6 and TRBJ2-1, with 10 positions matching TRBD2. CDR3 length: 16 amino acids. V shed 4 bases, J shed 7 bases, and the junction held 11 bases outside the gene matches. Germline V lookup: CDR1 SGHDT, CDR2 YYEEEE.

V usage is TRBV12-3 or TRBV12-4 and J usage is TRBJ2-1; tentative D call: TRBD2 (5 bases). This CDR3 region has 15 residues. Trimming left V 7 bases short and J 4 bases short, with 17 bases between. CDR3 loop: CASTLSGVQYNEQFF. CDR3 nucleotide sequence: TGTGCCAGCACCCTGAGCGGAGTACAATACAATGAGCAGTTCTTC.

In its sample, this clonotype was seen a few times. The chain joins TRBV6-2 or TRBV6-3 to TRBJ2-1; D gene uncertain. This CDR3 contains 14 residues. The V end lost 6 bases, the J end lost 10 bases, and 19 bases lay between the germline ends. Germline V gene lookup returns CDR1 MNHEY and CDR2 SVGEGT. CDR3 sequence (DNA): TGTGCCAGCAGATTGGGCAGCCACATAGGGGAGCAGTTCTTC. It specifies CASRLGSHIGEQFF.

In its sample, this clonotype was seen a few times. The CDR3: CASRMTSGRSSGNEQFF. DNA of the CDR3: TGTGCCAGCAGGATGACTAGCGGGAGGTCCTCGGGCAATGAGCAGTTCTTC. The chain employs TRBV7-9 and TRBJ2-1; 13 bases fit TRBD2. The junction had 11 bases not matched to a gene; V was cut back by 6 bases and J by 6 bases. Germline values: CDR1 SEHNR, CDR2 FQNEAQ (reference sequence). The CDR3 has 17 residues. Supplemented by reference TRBV7-9 and TRBJ2-1, the full variable domain reads DTGVSQNPRHKITKRGQNVTFRCDPISEHNRLYWYRQTLGQGPEFLTYFQNEAQLEKSRLLSDRFSAERPKGSFSTLEIQRTEQGDSAMYLCASRMTSGRSSGNEQFFGPGTRLTVL.

The chain uses TRBV28 and TRBJ2-5; 11 bases fit TRBD2. V was pared by 0 bases and J by 2 bases, with 8 bases of the junction left unmatched. CDR1 and CDR2 (germline): MDHEN, SYDVKM. This CDR3 comprises 18 residues. CDR3 sequence reads: CASSLWPPGLAVQETQYF. The CDR3 nucleotides read TGTGCCAGCAGTTTATGGCCCCCGGGACTAGCGGTGCAAGAGACCCAGTACTTC.